This T cell receptor beta chain was identified in a study of vaccination and CD4 T cells after COVID-19. Treatment meaning: roughly 11-day PBMC culture with coronavirus spike peptide pools or control peptides (ViraFEST assay). Under the ViraFEST approach, antigen-specific T cells were expanded with peptide pools and TCRs subsequently sequenced. Sequencing of DNA taken from cultured CD4+ T cells relied on the Oncomine TCR Beta short-read assay. TCRdb re-analysed the PCR reads in MiXCR, keeping a single row per CDR3 protein. The table lists approximately 26,000 distinct CDR3 sequences, approximately 37% of them singletons. Study-wide results and limits: Within the convalescent patients, spike mono-reactivity was found in 304 of 307 vaccine-specific clones.

Concerning this clonotype itself: No antigen is known for it.

V gave up 8 bases and J gave up 3 bases, with 12 bases separating them. Germline assignment: CDR1 MNHNS and CDR2 SASEGT. This CDR3 spans 13 amino acids. The source is a human donor who had recovered from COVID-19. The sample taken for sequencing was CD4+ T cells from blood, cultured in vitro. The V and J genes are TRBV6-1 and TRBJ2-3, with a tentative D call TRBD2 (5 bases). CDR3: CASVVGETDTQYF. The CDR3 DNA sequence: TGTGCCAGCGTAGTGGGAGAAACAGATACGCAGTATTTT.